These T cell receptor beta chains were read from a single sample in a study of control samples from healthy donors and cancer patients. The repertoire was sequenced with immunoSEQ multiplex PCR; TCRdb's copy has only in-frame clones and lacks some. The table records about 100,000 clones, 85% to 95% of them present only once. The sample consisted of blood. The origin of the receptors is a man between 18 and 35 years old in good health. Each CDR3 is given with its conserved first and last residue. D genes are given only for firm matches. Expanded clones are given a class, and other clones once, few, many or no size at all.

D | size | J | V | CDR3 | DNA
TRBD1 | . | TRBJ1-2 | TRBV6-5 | CASRRTGNPNYGYTF | TGTGCCAGCAGGAGGACAGGGAATCCTAACTATGGCTACACCTTC
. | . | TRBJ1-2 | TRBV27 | CARGGNYGYTF | TGTGCCAGAGGCGGTAACTATGGCTACACCTTC
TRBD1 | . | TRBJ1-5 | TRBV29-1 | CSVTYDTGENQPQHF | TGCAGCGTCACCTACGATACAGGGGAAAACCAGCCCCAGCATTTT
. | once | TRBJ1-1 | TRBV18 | CASSPHGNEAFF | TGTGCCAGCTCACCCCACGGAAATGAAGCTTTCTTT
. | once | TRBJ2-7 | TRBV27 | CASSLSGQEQYF | TGTGCCAGCAGTTTAAGCGGTCAGGAGCAGTACTTC
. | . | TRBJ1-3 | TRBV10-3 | CASNPASSGNTIYF | TGTGCCTCAAATCCAGCCTCCTCTGGAAACACCATATATTTT
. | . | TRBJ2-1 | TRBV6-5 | CASSYKGGAMNEQFF | TGTGCCAGCAGTTATAAGGGCGGGGCGATGAATGAGCAGTTCTTC
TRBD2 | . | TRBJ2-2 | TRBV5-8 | CASSRGGPSSTGELFF | TGTGCCAGCAGCCGGGGGGGTCCGTCCTCCACCGGGGAGCTGTTTTTT
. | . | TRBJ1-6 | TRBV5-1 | CASSSSLTQGATSPLHF | TGCGCCAGCAGCTCAAGCCTTACCCAGGGCGCGACATCACCCCTCCACTTT
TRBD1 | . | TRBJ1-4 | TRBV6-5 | CASGKGQGGEKLFF | TGTGCCAGCGGGAAGGGACAGGGAGGCGAAAAACTGTTTTTT
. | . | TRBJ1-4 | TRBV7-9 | CASSPGGQGRREKLFF | TGTGCCAGCAGTCCGGGCGGGCAGGGGAGGCGAGAAAAACTGTTTTTT
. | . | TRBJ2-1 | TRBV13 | CASSLTPQGGRPNEQFF | TGTGCCAGCAGCTTAACCCCACAGGGAGGAAGACCTAATGAGCAGTTCTTC
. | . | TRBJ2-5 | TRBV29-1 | CSADDRQETQYF | TGCAGCGCTGATGACAGACAAGAGACCCAGTACTTC
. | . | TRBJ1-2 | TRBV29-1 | CSVGESAEANYGYTF | TGCAGCGTTGGAGAGTCCGCTGAAGCTAACTATGGCTACACCTTC
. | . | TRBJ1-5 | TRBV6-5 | CASSYGDPRGQPQHF | TGTGCCAGCAGTTATGGGGACCCACGGGGTCAGCCCCAGCATTTT
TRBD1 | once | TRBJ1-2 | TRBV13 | CASSLGTGVRNYGYTF | TGTGCCAGCAGCTTAGGGACAGGGGTTCGTAACTATGGCTACACCTTC
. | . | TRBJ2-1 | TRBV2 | CASSDQLRGSYNEQFF | TGTGCCAGCAGTGACCAGCTGAGAGGCTCCTACAATGAGCAGTTCTTC